This TCR beta chain was captured by sequencing in a study of blood T cell repertoires in COVID-19. In the study overall: Nucleic acid was either cDNA or gDNA, and it came from T cells, B-cell-depleted T cells, or PBMCs.

The study assigned cohorts using participant-reported clinical history. This table comes from immunoSEQ multiplex PCR, and its TCRdb copy is limited to in-frame clones, with some not included. The table has hundreds of thousands of clones, approximately 90% seen once. This clone was recorded once. The TCR originated in a woman in her thirties with acute COVID-19. Sequenced input: PBMCs or T cells enriched from blood (not recorded which).

As DNA, the CDR3 is TGCGCCAGCAGCAGGGGAGGAAGGGGTGACTCTGGAAACACCATATATTTT. Translating gives CASSRGGRGDSGNTIYF. This chain joins TRBV5-1 and TRBJ1-3; maybe TRBD1 (5 bases). Germline V gene data show CDR1 as SGHRS and CDR2 as YFSETQ. The CDR3 has 17 residues. V was shortened by 4 bases and J by 0 bases, with 17 bases between the two germline ends.